This TCR beta chain was profiled in a study of T cell repertoires in cytomegalovirus infection. Study-level points and caveats: Dominant in the ex vivo response were TCR beta clonotypes restricted by HLA-C and specific for CMV. Public TCR beta family frequency separated CMV-and-HLA carriers, including in an independent cohort.

Turning to this clonotype: The antigen is undetermined.

A single record per CDR3 protein comes from TCRdb applying MiXCR to the reads. The repertoire includes hundreds of thousands of distinct CDR3 sequences, 20% to 25% of them detected once, and 7.5% to 9% sits in the top ten. This sequence originates from a human donor in good health (CMV status not recorded). Some clones in this sample may be carry-over from other donors' samples. The sequenced sample was CD8+ T cells from PBMCs.

The CDR3 DNA is TGCGCCAGCACCTTTCTTTCCGGGACAGAATTCTATGGCTACACCTTC. As protein: CASTFLSGTEFYGYTF. This chain joins TRBV5-1 and TRBJ1-2; TRBD1 aligns across 7 bases. From germline, CDR1 is SGHRS and CDR2 YFSETQ. The ends lost 6 bases at V and 4 bases at J; junction bases unmatched: 15. The CDR3 spans 16 residues.